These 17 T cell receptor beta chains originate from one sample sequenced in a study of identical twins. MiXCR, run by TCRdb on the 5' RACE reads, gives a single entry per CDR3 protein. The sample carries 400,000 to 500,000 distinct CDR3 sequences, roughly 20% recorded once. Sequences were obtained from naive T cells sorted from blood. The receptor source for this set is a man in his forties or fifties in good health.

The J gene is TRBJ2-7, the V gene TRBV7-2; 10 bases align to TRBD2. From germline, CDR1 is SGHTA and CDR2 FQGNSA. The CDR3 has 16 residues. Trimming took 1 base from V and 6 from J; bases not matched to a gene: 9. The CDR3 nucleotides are TGTGCCAGCAGCTTAGTTGCTCTAGCGGGAGATTCCGAGCAGTACTTC. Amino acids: CASSLVALAGDSEQYF.

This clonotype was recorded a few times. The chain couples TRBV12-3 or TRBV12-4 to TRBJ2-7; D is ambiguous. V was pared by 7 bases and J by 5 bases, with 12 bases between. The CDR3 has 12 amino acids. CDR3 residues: CASTLNFNEQYF. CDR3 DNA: TGTGCCAGCACCTTGAACTTCAACGAGCAGTACTTC.

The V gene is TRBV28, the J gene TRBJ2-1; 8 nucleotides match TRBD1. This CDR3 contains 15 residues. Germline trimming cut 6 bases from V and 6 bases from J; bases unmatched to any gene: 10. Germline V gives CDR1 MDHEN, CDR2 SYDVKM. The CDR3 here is CASSPVPGGFNEQFF. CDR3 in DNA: TGTGCCAGCAGCCCCGTCCCAGGGGGCTTCAATGAGCAGTTCTTC.

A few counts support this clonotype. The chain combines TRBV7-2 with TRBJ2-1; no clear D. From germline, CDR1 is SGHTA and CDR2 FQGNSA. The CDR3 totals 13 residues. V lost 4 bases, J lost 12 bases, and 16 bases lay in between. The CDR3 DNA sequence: TGTGCCAGCAGCTCAGATCCTAAGGGTCGGCAGTTCTTC. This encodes CASSSDPKGRQFF.

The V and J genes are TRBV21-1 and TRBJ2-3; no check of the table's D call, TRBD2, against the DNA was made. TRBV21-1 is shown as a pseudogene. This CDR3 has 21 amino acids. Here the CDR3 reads CAQRVPAGAALAAVNTDTQYF. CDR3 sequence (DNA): TGTGCCCAGCGAGTACCAGCGGGGGCAGCACTAGCGGCGGTCAACACAGATACGCAGTATTTT.

The CDR3 DNA reads as TGCGCCAGCAGCCCCGGGACTAGCGGGAGAGGGGGACAGTTCTTC. Its translation: CASSPGTSGRGGQFF. The V gene is TRBV4-3, the J gene TRBJ2-1; 14 positions agree with TRBD2. Germline trimming cut 4 bases from V and 13 bases from J; bases unmatched to any gene: 9. Germline values: CDR1 LGHNA, CDR2 YSLEER. The CDR3 totals 15 residues.

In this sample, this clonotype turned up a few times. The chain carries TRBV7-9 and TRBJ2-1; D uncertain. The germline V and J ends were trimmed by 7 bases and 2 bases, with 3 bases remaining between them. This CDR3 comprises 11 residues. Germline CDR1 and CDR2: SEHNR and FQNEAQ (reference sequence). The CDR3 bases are TGTGCCAGCACCGCCTACAATGAGCAGTTCTTC. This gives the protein CASTAYNEQFF.

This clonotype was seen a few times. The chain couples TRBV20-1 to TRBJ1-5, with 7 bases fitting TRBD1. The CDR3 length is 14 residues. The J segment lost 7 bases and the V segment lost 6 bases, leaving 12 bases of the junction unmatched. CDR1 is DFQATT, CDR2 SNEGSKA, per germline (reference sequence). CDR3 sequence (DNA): TGCAGTGCCCAACCCGACAGGGAATGGCAGCCCCAGCATTTT. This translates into CSAQPDREWQPQHF.

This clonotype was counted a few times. The chain's CDR3 is CASSQGGSSTDTQYF. As DNA, the CDR3 is TGCGCCAGCAGCCAAGGGGGGTCCAGCACAGATACGCAGTATTTT. The V call is TRBV4-3, the J call TRBJ2-3; D may match TRBD1 or TRBD2 (5 bases each). Trimming cost V 1 base and J 0 bases, with 8 bases left between them. CDR1 is LGHNA, CDR2 YSLEER, per germline. This CDR3 contains 15 residues.

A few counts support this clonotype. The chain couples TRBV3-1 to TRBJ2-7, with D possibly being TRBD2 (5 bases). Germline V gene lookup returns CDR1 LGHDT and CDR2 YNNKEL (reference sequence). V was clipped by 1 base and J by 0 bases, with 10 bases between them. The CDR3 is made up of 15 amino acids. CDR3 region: CASSQGWESSYEQYF. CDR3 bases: TGTGCCAGCAGCCAAGGGTGGGAGAGCTCCTACGAGCAGTACTTC.

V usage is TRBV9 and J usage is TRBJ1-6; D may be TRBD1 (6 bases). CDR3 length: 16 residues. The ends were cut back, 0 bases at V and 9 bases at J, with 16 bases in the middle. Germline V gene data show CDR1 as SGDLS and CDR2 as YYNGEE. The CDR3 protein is CASSVALETGLSPLHF. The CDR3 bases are TGTGCCAGCAGCGTAGCGCTGGAGACAGGTCTTTCACCCCTCCACTTT.

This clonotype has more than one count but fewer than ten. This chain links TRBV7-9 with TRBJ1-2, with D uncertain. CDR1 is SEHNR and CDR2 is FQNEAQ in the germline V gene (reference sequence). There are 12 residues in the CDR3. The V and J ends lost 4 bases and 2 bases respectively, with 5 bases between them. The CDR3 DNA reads TGTGCCAGCAGCTCCTTCAACTATGGCTACACCTTC. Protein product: CASSSFNYGYTF.

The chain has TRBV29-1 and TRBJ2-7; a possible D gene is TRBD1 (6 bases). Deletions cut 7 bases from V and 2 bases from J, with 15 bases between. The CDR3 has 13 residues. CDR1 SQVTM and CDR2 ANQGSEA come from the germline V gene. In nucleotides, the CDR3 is TGCAGCGCCATAAACAGGGATACCTACGAGCAGTACTTC. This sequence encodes CSAINRDTYEQYF.

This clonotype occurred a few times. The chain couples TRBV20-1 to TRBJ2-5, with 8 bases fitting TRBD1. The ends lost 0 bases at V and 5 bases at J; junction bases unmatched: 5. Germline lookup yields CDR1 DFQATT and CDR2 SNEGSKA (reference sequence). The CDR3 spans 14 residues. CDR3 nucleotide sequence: TGCAGTGCTAGAGATTGGACAGGGAGCGAGACCCAGTACTTC. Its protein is CSARDWTGSETQYF.

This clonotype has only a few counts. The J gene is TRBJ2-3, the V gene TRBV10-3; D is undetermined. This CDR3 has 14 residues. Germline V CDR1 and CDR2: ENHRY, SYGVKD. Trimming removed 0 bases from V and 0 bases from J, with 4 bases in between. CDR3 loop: CAISESASTDTQYF. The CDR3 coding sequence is TGTGCCATCAGTGAGTCGGCTAGCACAGATACGCAGTATTTT.

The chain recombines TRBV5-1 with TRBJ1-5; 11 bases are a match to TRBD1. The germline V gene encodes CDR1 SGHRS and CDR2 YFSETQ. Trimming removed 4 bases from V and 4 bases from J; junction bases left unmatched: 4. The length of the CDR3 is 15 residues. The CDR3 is CASSVGTGGNQPQHF. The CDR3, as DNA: TGCGCCAGCAGCGTAGGGACAGGGGGGAATCAGCCCCAGCATTTT.

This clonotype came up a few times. The CDR3 here is CASRTAGGPTDTQYF. DNA of the CDR3: TGTGCCAGCAGAACAGCGGGGGGGCCGACAGATACGCAGTATTTT. This sequence joins TRBV5-4 and TRBJ2-3, with 10 bases that match TRBD2. In germline, CDR1 is SGHNT, CDR2 YYREEE (reference sequence). The CDR3 covers 15 residues. V lost 5 bases and J lost 3; bases outside the gene matches: 6.